Listed here is a single T cell receptor (beta chain). Sequencing was performed with immunoSEQ multiplex PCR; in TCRdb, only in-frame clones are kept and a portion is missing. The sample carries approximately 230,000 clones, approximately 84% recorded once. The sample comes from a study of blood T cell repertoires in COVID-19. The CDR3 is 16 amino acids. Trimming cost V 6 bases and J 5 bases; bases outside gene matches: 15. The germline CDR1 and CDR2 sequences are SGHRS and YFSETQ. The TCR was taken from a man aged 35-49 years who had recovered from COVID-19. The genes are TRBV5-1 and TRBJ2-5, with 8 bases matching TRBD2. The sample taken for sequencing was PBMCs or T cells enriched from blood (not recorded which). Here the CDR3 DNA reads TGCGCCAGCACCGGAGCGGGAGCTAACGGATACGAGACCCAGTACTTC. Its translation is CASTGAGANGYETQYF.